This is a list of T cell receptor beta chains from one sample in a study of cytomegalovirus exposure and HLA in healthy donors. The method was immunoSEQ multiplex PCR; TCRdb's version includes in-frame clones alone and lacks a portion of them. The table has about 140,000 clones, over 60% seen once. Source material: PBMCs. Receptors originate from a man aged 35-49 years in good health and CMV-seronegative. CDR3s include the opening cysteine and the closing phenylalanine or tryptophan.

TRBV19,TRBJ1-1,CASSPWTGAVAFF
TRBV4-1,TRBJ2-7,CASRKGLAVSYEQYF
TRBV11-2,TRBJ2-5,CASSPMGVRGQRETQYF
TRBV5-1,TRBJ2-3,CASRYGLAGAPGYASTDTQYF
TRBV6-5,TRBJ1-2,CASSYSTGGYPF
TRBV5-1,TRBJ1-1,CASSLRQGGTEAFF
TRBV14,TRBJ1-1,CASSQALGPEAFF
TRBV28,TRBJ1-1,CASSPPGGATEAFF
TRBV6-5,TRBJ1-2,CASSPGTELSYGYTF
TRBV11-2,TRBJ1-4,CASSLRGGLRHNEKLFF